This TCR beta chain was observed in a study of shared clonotypes between healthy human individuals. As concerns this clone: No antigen is known for it.

None of the donors, who were healthy HIV-negative adults, had recently had acute infections or vaccinations. Only Caucasian adults living in Nashville, Tennessee made up the donor group. Partitioning of CD4+ cells yielded a CD45RA+ naive subset and a CD45RA-negative memory subset. TCRdb's copy holds only in-frame clones and misses some; the assay was immunoSEQ multiplex PCR. Of more than 2,000,000 clones listed, approximately 95% are singletons. Study outcomes and limitations: Limitation of the genetic and exposure-history diversity represented came from the few donors.

The CDR3 extends over 16 amino acids. V shed 5 bases and J shed 1 base, with 16 bases lying between them. Germline V gives CDR1 SSHAT, CDR2 FNYEAQ (reference sequence). The clonotype comes from a man younger than 35 in good health. Some clones in this sample may be carry-over from other donors' samples. The chain joins TRBV7-7 to TRBJ2-3; maybe TRBD2 (5 bases). Specimen: naive CD4+ T cells from PBMCs. Specified subset: CD45RA+ positively selected. CDR3: CASSPRLADRTDTQYF. As DNA, the CDR3 is TGTGCCAGCAGCCCCCGCCTAGCAGATCGCACAGATACGCAGTATTTT.